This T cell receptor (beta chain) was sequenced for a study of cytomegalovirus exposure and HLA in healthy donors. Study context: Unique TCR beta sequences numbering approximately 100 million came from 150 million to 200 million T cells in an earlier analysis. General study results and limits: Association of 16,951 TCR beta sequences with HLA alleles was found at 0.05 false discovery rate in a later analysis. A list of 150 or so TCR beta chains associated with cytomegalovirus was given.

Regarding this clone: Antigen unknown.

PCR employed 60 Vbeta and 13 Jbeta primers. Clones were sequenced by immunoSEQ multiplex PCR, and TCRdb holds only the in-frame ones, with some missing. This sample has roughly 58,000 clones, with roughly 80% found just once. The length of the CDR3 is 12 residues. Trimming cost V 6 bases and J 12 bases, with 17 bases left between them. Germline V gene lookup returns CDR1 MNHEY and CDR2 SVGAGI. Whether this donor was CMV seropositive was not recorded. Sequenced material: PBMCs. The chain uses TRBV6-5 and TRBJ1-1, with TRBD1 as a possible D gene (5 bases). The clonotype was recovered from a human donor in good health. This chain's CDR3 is CASSKGGASTFF. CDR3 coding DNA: TGTGCCAGCAGCAAAGGCGGGGCGTCGACTTTCTTT.